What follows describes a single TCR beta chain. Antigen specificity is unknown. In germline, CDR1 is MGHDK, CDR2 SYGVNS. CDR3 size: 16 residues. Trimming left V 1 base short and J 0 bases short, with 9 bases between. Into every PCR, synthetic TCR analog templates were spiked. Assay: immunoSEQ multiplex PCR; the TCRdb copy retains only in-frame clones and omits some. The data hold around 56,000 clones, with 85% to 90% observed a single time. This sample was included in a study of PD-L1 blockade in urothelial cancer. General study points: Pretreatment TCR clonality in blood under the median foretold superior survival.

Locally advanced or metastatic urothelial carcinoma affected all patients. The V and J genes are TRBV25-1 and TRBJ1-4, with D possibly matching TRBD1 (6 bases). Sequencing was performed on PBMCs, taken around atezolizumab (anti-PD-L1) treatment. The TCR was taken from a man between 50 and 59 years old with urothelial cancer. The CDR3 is CASSESTGSTNEKLFF. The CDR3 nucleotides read TGTGCCAGCAGTGAATCGACAGGTTCAACTAATGAAAAACTGTTTTTT.